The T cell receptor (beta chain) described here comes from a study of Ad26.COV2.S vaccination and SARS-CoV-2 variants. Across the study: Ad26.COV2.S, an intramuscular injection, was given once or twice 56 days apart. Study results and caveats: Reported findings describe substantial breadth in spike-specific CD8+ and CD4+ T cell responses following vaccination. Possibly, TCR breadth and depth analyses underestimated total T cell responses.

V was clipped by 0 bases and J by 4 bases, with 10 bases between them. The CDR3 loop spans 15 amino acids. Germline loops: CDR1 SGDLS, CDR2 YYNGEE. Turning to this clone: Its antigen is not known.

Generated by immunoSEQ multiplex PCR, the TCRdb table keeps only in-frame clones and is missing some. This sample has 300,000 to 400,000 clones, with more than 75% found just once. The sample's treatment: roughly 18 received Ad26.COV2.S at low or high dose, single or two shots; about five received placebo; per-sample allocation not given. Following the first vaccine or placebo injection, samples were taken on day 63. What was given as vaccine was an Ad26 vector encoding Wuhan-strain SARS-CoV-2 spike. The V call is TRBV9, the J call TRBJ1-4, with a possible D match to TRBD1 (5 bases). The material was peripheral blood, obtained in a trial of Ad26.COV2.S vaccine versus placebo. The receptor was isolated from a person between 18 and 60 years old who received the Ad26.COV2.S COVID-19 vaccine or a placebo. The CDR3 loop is CASSVGGALNEKLFF. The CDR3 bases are TGTGCCAGCAGCGTAGGCGGGGCCCTTAATGAAAAACTGTTTTTT.